A selection of T cell receptor beta chains follows, all from one sample in a study of T cells after posttransplantation cyclophosphamide. The repertoire was sequenced with immunoSEQ multiplex PCR; TCRdb's copy has only in-frame clones and lacks some. The data show over 9,000 clones, around 96% seen once. The sequenced material came from naive CD8+ T cells sorted from PBMCs. These TCRs come from a man aged 25-45 years in good health and a related stem cell transplant donor. Both conserved end residues are trimmed from each CDR3. Each record gives: V gene, J gene, CDR3 protein.

TRBV5-1	TRBJ2-7	ASSFFGGDYEQY
TRBV2	TRBJ2-3	ASTLRRETDTQY
TRBV27	TRBJ2-1	ASSGVNEQF
TRBV9	TRBJ2-7	ASSPGQAYEQY
TRBV29-1	TRBJ2-1	SVMGQGAKF
TRBV7-8	TRBJ2-1	ASSLLDRSGVGVDEQF
TRBV7-8	TRBJ2-5	ASSRLAGQETQY
TRBV9	TRBJ1-1	ASSGQARNTEAF
TRBV27	TRBJ2-2	ASSSLAGGPTGELF
TRBV7-2	TRBJ2-7	ASSTQGNEQY
TRBV19	TRBJ2-3	ASSTGAGGTDTQY
TRBV27	TRBJ2-7	ASSLQWGGGLAYEQY
TRBV4-2	TRBJ2-3	ASSQWKGLGDTQY
TRBV7-3	TRBJ2-5	ASSPTPLGQETQY
TRBV5-1	TRBJ2-7	ASSWGTGVSYEQY
TRBV4-1	TRBJ2-3	ASSQLIPDTQY
TRBV4-1	TRBJ1-1	ASSQETTGNTEAF
TRBV29-1	TRBJ1-1	SVRFMNTEAF
TRBV28	TRBJ1-1	ASSTVGTLPTEAF
TRBV28	TRBJ2-1	ASSTLAEESYNEQF
TRBV11-2	TRBJ2-1	ASGLSADSYNEQF
TRBV5-8	TRBJ2-3	ASSSRTGGPDTQY
TRBV7-3	TRBJ2-7	ASSPTGSHEQY
TRBV7-9	TRBJ1-6	ASSAGVSPLH
TRBV4-1	TRBJ1-6	ASSQEAPWDFYNSPLH
TRBV6-5	TRBJ2-5	ASRGAVGETQY
TRBV6-5	TRBJ2-7	ASRPGTGVYEQY
TRBV7-9	-	ASSRSGGASYEQY
TRBV10-3	TRBJ2-2	AISNRGDGTGELF
TRBV7-9	TRBJ1-2	ASSLAGLIYGYT
TRBV4-3	TRBJ2-1	ASSQDFPTGGDLYNEQF
TRBV14	TRBJ2-4	ASSQEAGVEDIQY
TRBV4-3	TRBJ1-2	ASSPNAGGNYGYT
TRBV10-3	TRBJ2-1	AISEGGAVNEQF
TRBV5-6	TRBJ2-1	ASSLGMAGGPGNEQF
TRBV7-3	TRBJ2-3	ASSSTGGPSDTQY
TRBV10-3	TRBJ1-1	AISDRTGVRTEAF
TRBV10-3	TRBJ2-1	AISGRDSQGDSYNEQF
TRBV5-1	TRBJ1-1	ASSLETPPNTEAF
TRBV5-4	TRBJ2-1	ASSLSGGYNEQF
TRBV6-6	TRBJ2-7	ASSTSGIYEQY
TRBV4-3	TRBJ2-2	ASSPGLTGELF
TRBV27	TRBJ2-7	ASSYSGGSYEQY
TRBV7-8	TRBJ1-1	ASSLGQGTNTEAF
TRBV7-9	TRBJ2-7	ASSKRDSAYEQY